These T cell receptor beta chains were read from a single sample in a study of immune evolution from preneoplasia to lung adenocarcinoma. Libraries were prepared by immunoSEQ multiplex PCR; TCRdb keeps only in-frame clonotypes and omits some of them. There are about 6,600 clones in the sample; just under 80% occur only once, and 5.5% to 7% lies in the top ten. The source material was FFPE minimally invasive lung adenocarcinoma tissue. The receptors come from a person aged 45-69 years with lung adenocarcinoma. Each CDR3 is given with its conserved first and last residue. A D gene is named only where the DNA matches it firmly. Clone size is not always given. Where it is, it says once, few, many or a class for expanded clones.

cdr3_aa cdr3_nt j_call v_call d_call clone_size
CASSWTSGTYNEQFF TGCGCCAGCAGCTGGACTAGCGGGACTTACAATGAGCAGTTCTTC TRBJ2-1 TRBV5-1 TRBD2 -
CASTLRGDRTISANTGELFF TGTGCCAGCACCTTAAGGGGCGACAGGACTATTTCCGCGAACACCGGGGAGCTGTTTTTT TRBJ2-2 TRBV7-6 - -
CASSSGQYTDTQYF TGTGCCAGCAGCTCGGGACAGTACACAGATACGCAGTATTTT TRBJ2-3 TRBV7-2 TRBD1 -
CAIKRGGDEEAFF TGTGCCATCAAGAGGGGGGGGGACGAGGAGGCTTTCTTT TRBJ1-1 TRBV10-3 - -
CASSLVGQVAKNIQYF TGTGCCAGCAGCTTAGTTGGACAAGTAGCCAAAAACATTCAGTACTTC TRBJ2-4 TRBV7-9 - -
CASSYTTGVNEKLFF TGTGCCAGCAGTTACACGACAGGGGTTAATGAAAAACTGTTTTTT TRBJ1-4 TRBV6-5 TRBD1 -
CASSLFYEQYF TGTGCCAGCAGCTTATTTTACGAGCAGTACTTC TRBJ2-7 TRBV11-1 - -
CASSLTSGLSTDTQYF TGTGCCAGCAGCCTAACTAGCGGCCTGTCCACAGATACGCAGTATTTT TRBJ2-3 TRBV7-2 TRBD2 -
CASSLAQQVTDTQYF TGTGCCAGCAGCTTGGCCCAACAGGTTACAGATACGCAGTATTTT TRBJ2-3 TRBV5-6 - -
CASSTDRVGPNTEAFF TGTGCCAGCAGCACCGACAGGGTCGGACCGAACACTGAAGCTTTCTTT TRBJ1-1 TRBV7-3 TRBD1 -
CATSREEGFTDTQYF TGTGCCACCAGCAGAGAGGAGGGATTCACAGATACGCAGTATTTT TRBJ2-3 TRBV15 - few
CASSHEQGQPQHF TGTGCCAGCAGCCACGAGCAGGGACAGCCCCAGCATTTT TRBJ1-5 TRBV14 - -
CASSFVYGSSGNTIYF TGTGCCAGCAGCTTCGTTTACGGATCCTCTGGAAACACCATATATTTT TRBJ1-3 TRBV7-9 - -
CASRRGVNTEAFF TGTGCCAGCAGACGCGGGGTGAACACTGAAGCTTTCTTT TRBJ1-1 TRBV6-5 - -
CASSETWNTEAFF TGTGCCAGCAGCGAGACATGGAACACTGAAGCTTTCTTT TRBJ1-1 TRBV6-5 - -
CASSPASRNTEAFF TGTGCCAGCTCCCCGGCCTCTAGGAACACTGAAGCTTTCTTT TRBJ1-1 TRBV18 - once
CASSYGTGVETQYF TGTGCCAGCAGTTACGGGACAGGGGTGGAGACCCAGTACTTC TRBJ2-5 TRBV6-5 TRBD1 -
CASSLTTSGGGYEQYF TGCGCCAGCAGCCTCACGACTAGCGGGGGGGGCTACGAGCAGTACTTC TRBJ2-7 TRBV4-1 TRBD2 -
CASSNRDRLNTEAFF TGCGCCAGCAGCAACCGGGACAGGCTGAACACTGAAGCTTTCTTT TRBJ1-1 TRBV5-1 TRBD1 -
CASSPRTSGGLREQYF TGCGCCAGCAGCCCCAGGACTAGCGGAGGTCTACGGGAGCAGTACTTC TRBJ2-7 TRBV5-1 TRBD2 -
CASSEDRRDTEAFF TGTGCCAGCAGTGAAGACCGAAGGGACACTGAAGCTTTCTTT TRBJ1-1 TRBV2 - few
CASNRRGDYEQYF TGTGCCAGCAACAGGCGAGGGGACTACGAGCAGTACTTC TRBJ2-7 TRBV28 - -
CASSGWIDPYEQYF TGTGCCAGCAGCGGATGGATAGATCCATACGAGCAGTACTTC TRBJ2-7 TRBV7-9 - -
CASSQDPGPYEQYF TGTGCCAGCAGCCAAGATCCGGGCCCCTACGAGCAGTACTTC TRBJ2-7 TRBV4-2 - -
CASSSAAGTYEQYF TGTGCCAGCAGCTCCGCGGCAGGGACGTACGAGCAGTACTTC TRBJ2-7 TRBV7-8 - -
CASSLEPASGANVLTF TGTGCCAGCAGCTTAGAGCCGGCCTCTGGGGCCAACGTCCTGACTTTC TRBJ2-6 TRBV11-2 - -
CSVGALNTEAFF TGCAGCGTTGGGGCTCTGAACACTGAAGCTTTCTTT TRBJ1-1 TRBV29-1 - -
CAISVGTGRNNEQFF TGTGCCATCAGTGTCGGGACAGGACGAAACAATGAGCAGTTCTTC TRBJ2-1 TRBV10-3 TRBD1 -
CASSEARGSGGATDTQYF TGTGCCAGCAGTGAAGCCAGGGGGAGCGGGGGCGCCACAGATACGCAGTATTTT TRBJ2-3 TRBV6-1 - -
CASSPVVGIDEKLFF TGTGCCAGCAGTCCGGTTGTGGGGATAGATGAAAAACTGTTTTTT TRBJ1-4 TRBV28 - -
CSVEEQIGDTQYF TGCAGCGTTGAAGAGCAAATAGGGGATACGCAGTATTTT TRBJ2-3 TRBV29-1 - few
CASSPRRESGGTDTQYF TGCGCCAGCAGCCCTCGGCGGGAGAGTGGGGGCACAGATACGCAGTATTTT TRBJ2-3 TRBV4-3 TRBD2 few
CASSLVVAGNTEAFF TGTGCCAGCAGCTTAGTCGTTGCGGGGAACACTGAAGCTTTCTTT TRBJ1-1 TRBV7-2 - -
CSDGTVYDF TGCAGCGATGGGACGGTCTATGACTTT TRBJ1-1 TRBV29-1 - once
CASSVRTSGNSEQYF TGTGCCAGCAGCGTTCGGACTAGCGGGAATTCCGAGCAGTACTTC TRBJ2-7 TRBV14 TRBD2 few
CASSSSRGYEQYF TGTGCCAGCAGCTCCTCCCGGGGGTACGAGCAGTACTTC TRBJ2-7 TRBV7-9 - -
CASSFQAGGNTEAFF TGTGCCAGCAGCTTTCAGGCAGGGGGTAACACTGAAGCTTTCTTT TRBJ1-1 TRBV7-2 TRBD1 -
CSGGTGTGGEQYF TGCAGCGGAGGGACCGGGACAGGGGGCGAGCAGTACTTC TRBJ2-7 TRBV29-1 TRBD1 -
CSVAQGDPTDTQYF TGCAGCGTTGCACAGGGGGACCCCACAGATACGCAGTATTTT TRBJ2-3 TRBV29-1 TRBD1 -
CASSVFGDTEAFF TGTGCCAGCAGCGTATTTGGGGACACTGAAGCTTTCTTT TRBJ1-1 TRBV9 - once
CASRGQGAANTEAFF TGTGCCAGCAGGGGACAGGGGGCAGCAAACACTGAAGCTTTCTTT TRBJ1-1 TRBV6-5 TRBD1 -
CASSVGLAAQETQYF TGTGCCAGCAGCGTAGGCCTAGCGGCCCAAGAGACCCAGTACTTC TRBJ2-5 TRBV9 TRBD2 -